The sequence of this T cell receptor (beta chain) was determined in a study of shared clonotypes between healthy human individuals. Terminally differentiated effector memory CD45RA+ cells were excluded from the naive CD8 cells, which were CD45RO-negative and positively selected for CCR7. Notes on this clone: The same CDR3 is also encoded by other DNA sequences in this sample.

The CDR3 has 12 residues. Trimming took 2 bases from V and 7 from J, leaving 9 bases between them. Germline V gene lookup returns CDR1 SGHDT and CDR2 YYEEEE. Libraries were prepared by immunoSEQ multiplex PCR; TCRdb keeps only in-frame clonotypes and omits some of them. The sample shows about 2 million clones, roughly 95% of them seen only once. This TCR came from a man in his late teens or twenties in good health. V usage is TRBV5-6 and J usage is TRBJ1-1; tentative D call: TRBD1 (6 bases). Source material: naive CD8+ T cells sorted from blood. The CDR3 DNA reads as TGTGCCAGCAGCTTTGGACAGCTTGAAGCTTTCTTT. Translation gives CASSFGQLEAFF.